These T cell receptor beta chains were read from a single sample in a study of shared clonotypes between healthy human individuals. TCRdb's table, derived via immunoSEQ multiplex PCR, lists solely in-frame clones and lacks some. The top ten hold around 1% of the sample, which has about 2 million clones, about 94% seen once. The sequencing input was naive CD8+ T cells sorted from blood. The receptors were gathered from a man younger than 30 in good health. CDR3s include the opening cysteine and the closing phenylalanine or tryptophan. D genes are given only for firm matches. The size field is filled for only some rows; it gives once, few, many or a size class.

>TRBJ1-2|TRBD1|few|TRBV7-2|15
TGTGCCAGCAGCCTAGGACAGGGCAACGCGTATGGCTACACCTTC
CASSLGQGNAYGYTF
>TRBJ2-7|TRBD2|-|TRBV7-9|14
TGTGCCAGCAGCCCAAGGACTAGCATCGGTGAGCAGTACTTC
CASSPRTSIGEQYF
>TRBJ2-2|-|once|TRBV30|13
TGTGCCGGCCCACGCGCGAACACCGGGGAGCTGTTTTTT
CAGPRANTGELFF
>TRBJ2-7|TRBD1|-|TRBV19|15
TGTGCCAGTAGTATCGGGACAGGGGTATCCTACGAGCAGTACTTC
CASSIGTGVSYEQYF
>TRBJ2-7|-|-|TRBV19|12
TGTGCCAGTAGTATATGGGAAGGGGAGCAGTACTTC
CASSIWEGEQYF
>TRBJ2-7|-|-|TRBV27|16
TGTGCCAGCAGTTTATCCCCCGGGACGGTGTCCTACGAGCAGTACTTC
CASSLSPGTVSYEQYF
>TRBJ1-2|-|-|TRBV18|22
TGTGCCAGCTCACCAACTAGGGAAGGTAGCCGGACCGGGACGCTATTTAACTATGGCTACACCTTC
CASSPTREGSRTGTLFNYGYTF
>TRBJ2-3|-|-|TRBV4-2|17
TGTGCCAGCAGCCAAGATCTGCTAGCGCAAAGCACAGATACGCAGTATTTT
CASSQDLLAQSTDTQYF
>TRBJ1-2|-|-|TRBV5-1|14
TGCGCCAGCAGCTTGGACAGTTCGAACTATGGCTACACCTTC
CASSLDSSNYGYTF
>TRBJ2-7|-|-|TRBV27|14
TGTGCCAGCAGCCCCGGGTCGATACTATACGAGCAGTACTTC
CASSPGSILYEQYF
>TRBJ1-1|-|-|TRBV7-9|14
TGTGCCAGCAGCCCCGCTAGGGCGAGCACTGAAGCTTTCTTT
CASSPARASTEAFF
>TRBJ1-5|-|-|TRBV28|16
TGTGCCAGCAGTTTATTGAGGGAGCGGATCAATCAGCCCCAGCATTTT
CASSLLRERINQPQHF
>TRBJ2-3|-|-|TRBV6-5|12
TGTGCCAGCAGTTACGAGGGGAATACGCAGTATTTT
CASSYEGNTQYF
>TRBJ1-6|-|-|TRBV19|13
TGTGCCAGTAGTCTGGGATTTGGGGAACCCCTCCACTTT
CASSLGFGEPLHF
>TRBJ1-1|-|-|TRBV21-1|17
TGTGCCAGCAGCAAAGTTAGGAGGGGCGGGAGGAACACTGAAGCTTTCTTT
CASSKVRRGGRNTEAFF
>TRBJ2-7|TRBD2|-|TRBV5-6|12
TGTGCCAGCGCCGGGGGGGCCTACGAGCAGTACTTC
CASAGGAYEQYF
>TRBJ2-7|TRBD2|-|TRBV27|15
TGTGCCAGCAGTGTAGCTAGCGGGGCCTCCTACGAGCAGTACTTC
CASSVASGASYEQYF
>TRBJ1-4|-|-|TRBV9|16
TGTGCCAGCAGCGTCGAGGGGGGCCAGGGAGGCCGCGAACTGTTTTTT
CASSVEGGQGGRELFF
>TRBJ2-7|TRBD1|-|TRBV6-1|15
TGTGCCAGCACCGGAAGGCGACAGGGGGACTACGAGCAGTACTTC
CASTGRRQGDYEQYF
>TRBJ1-2|-|-|TRBV9|18
TGTGCCAGCAGCGTAGAGGGGAGTCATAAAGGGGATGCTTATGGCTACACCTTC
CASSVEGSHKGDAYGYTF
>TRBJ2-7|-|-|TRBV6-1|13
TGTGCCAGCAGTGCCCACCCTTCCTACGAGCAGTACTTC
CASSAHPSYEQYF
>TRBJ2-1|-|-|TRBV7-2|13
TGTGCCAGCAGCTTAATGCGGTACAATGAGCAGTTCTTC
CASSLMRYNEQFF
>TRBJ2-7|-|-|TRBV27|12
TGTGCCAGCAGTTTAGAAGGGGGCGAGCAGTACTTC
CASSLEGGEQYF
>TRBJ2-7|-|-|TRBV4-1|16
TGCGCCAGCAGCCAAGAAACAGGGACCCCTCAATACGAGCAGTACTTC
CASSQETGTPQYEQYF
>TRBJ1-6|-|-|TRBV5-5|16
TGTGCCAGCAGCTTACCGGGGACCTCCTATAATTCACCCCTCCACTTT
CASSLPGTSYNSPLHF
>TRBJ1-4|TRBD1|-|TRBV7-9|14
TGTGCCAGCAGCCGGACAGGGGCTAATGAAAAACTGTTTTTT
CASSRTGANEKLFF
>TRBJ2-1|TRBD2|-|TRBV7-9|16
TGTGCCAGCAGCTTATTCCGACTAGCGAGACACAATGAGCAGTTCTTC
CASSLFRLARHNEQFF
>TRBJ2-7|-|-|TRBV11-1|12
TGTGCCAGCAGCATGGGGTTCTACGAGCAGTACTTC
CASSMGFYEQYF
>TRBJ1-4|TRBD1|-|TRBV5-1|17
TGCGCCAGCAGCTGGGGGACAGGGGGCTTGGCTAATGAAAAACTGTTTTTT
CASSWGTGGLANEKLFF
>TRBJ2-3|TRBD2|-|TRBV29-1|14
TGCAGCGTGCTAGCGGGAGGGCCAACAGATACGCAGTATTTT
CSVLAGGPTDTQYF
>TRBJ2-2|-|-|TRBV4-1|16
TGCGCCAGCAGCCCCTTCTCAGGGGAATTTACCGGGGAGCTGTTTTTT
CASSPFSGEFTGELFF
>TRBJ2-3|-|-|TRBV19|12
TGTGCCAGTAGTATAGGGCCAGATACGCAGTATTTT
CASSIGPDTQYF
>TRBJ2-1|-|once|TRBV7-2|16
TGTGCCAGCAGCTTAGTATGGGCGGGCGCCTACAATGAGCAGTTCTTC
CASSLVWAGAYNEQFF
>TRBJ2-5|-|-|TRBV7-3|15
TGTGCCAGCAGCTTAATGGGGGGGCCAGGAGAGACCCAGTACTTC
CASSLMGGPGETQYF
>TRBJ1-2|TRBD1|-|TRBV19|19
TGTGCCAGTAGTAGTGGGGCCCGGGACAGGGGTAACCCAGACTATGGCTACACCTTC
CASSSGARDRGNPDYGYTF
>TRBJ2-6|-|-|TRBV11-1|15
TGTGCCAGCAGCTTAGTCCTCTCTGGGGCCAACGTCCTGACTTTC
CASSLVLSGANVLTF
>TRBJ2-3|TRBD2|-|TRBV11-2|14
TGTGCCAGCAGCTCGAAGCGGGAGAGAGATACGCAGTATTTT
CASSSKRERDTQYF
>TRBJ1-2|-|-|TRBV7-9|13
TGTGCCAGCAGCTCAGACAGCATCTATGGCTACACCTTC
CASSSDSIYGYTF
>TRBJ2-7|-|-|TRBV7-9|11
TGTGCCAGCAGTGTGGGGGTGGTACAGTACTTC
CASSVGVVQYF
>TRBJ2-2|-|-|TRBV10-1|15
TGCGCCAGCAGTGAGCTAGCCCCGAACACCGGGGAGCTGTTTTTT
CASSELAPNTGELFF